The 13 T cell receptor beta chains listed next were all sequenced from one sample in a study of T-cell reconstitution after alpha-beta-depleted transplantation in children. Preparing the TCRbeta library involved the use of unique molecular identifiers. TCRdb re-called the PCR reads through MiXCR, storing one row per CDR3 protein. In the table there are around 400,000 distinct CDR3 sequences, roughly 22% of which are singletons. This specimen consisted of PBMCs from the stem cell graft donor, obtained from the stem cell graft. The receptors shown here come from a human donor who donated a stem cell graft to a child with acute myeloid leukemia.

In its sample, this clonotype ranks as medium-sized. The V call is TRBV20-1, the J call TRBJ1-1; a possible D gene is TRBD1 (6 bases). With 3 bases removed from V and 11 bases from J, the gap between germline ends came to 22 bases. CDR1 and CDR2 from the germline V gene are DFQATT and SNEGSKA (reference sequence). The CDR3 length is 14 residues. DNA of the CDR3: TGCAGTGCTAGGGGCCCCCTCGACAGGAATAATGCTTTCTTT. Translated, it gives CSARGPLDRNNAFF.

The V call is TRBV29-1, the J call TRBJ2-4, with D unclear. The CDR3 has 14 residues. V gave up 5 bases and J gave up 3 bases, with 14 bases separating them. Germline V gene data show CDR1 as SQVTM and CDR2 as ANQGSEA. This CDR3 is CSVSPGDDKNIQYF. The CDR3 DNA follows: TGCAGCGTTTCCCCGGGTGATGACAAAAACATTCAGTACTTC.

The chain recombines TRBV28 with TRBJ1-5; tentatively, D is TRBD1 (5 bases). Trimming shortened V by 3 bases and J by 7 bases, and 10 bases separated the two germline ends. This CDR3 comprises 13 residues. In germline, CDR1 is MDHEN, CDR2 SYDVKM. The CDR3 here is CASSFEGDQPQHF. The CDR3 coding sequence is TGTGCCAGCAGTTTTGAAGGGGACCAGCCCCAGCATTTT.

This chain links TRBV6-5 with TRBJ2-7, with 11 bases lining up with TRBD2. Losses at the gene ends were 4 bases for V and 2 bases for J; bases not matched to a gene: 10. This CDR3 comprises 17 residues. CDR1 MNHEY and CDR2 SVGAGI come from the germline V gene. The CDR3 DNA reads as TGTGCCAGCAGTTTACAGACTAGCGGGACTGGCCCCTACGAGCAGTACTTC. Translation gives CASSLQTSGTGPYEQYF.

V and J are TRBV7-9 and TRBJ2-1; 11 bases line up with TRBD2. The CDR3 loop spans 15 amino acids. CDR1 SEHNR and CDR2 FQNEAQ come from the germline V gene (reference sequence). The trim removed 5 bases at V and 6 bases at J, leaving 6 bases unmatched. The CDR3 loop reads CASSHSGRGANEQFF. Here the CDR3 DNA reads TGTGCCAGCAGCCATAGCGGGAGGGGGGCCAATGAGCAGTTCTTC.

The rearrangement joins TRBV12-3 or TRBV12-4 to TRBJ2-1, with D possibly matching TRBD1 (5 bases). The CDR3 spans 16 residues. Trimming took off 5 bases at V and 0 bases at J, with 14 bases between the two ends. CDR3 nucleotide sequence: TGTGCCAGCAGTCTCCAGGGATTCAACTCCTACAATGAGCAGTTCTTC. Its translation: CASSLQGFNSYNEQFF.

This chain uses TRBV5-1 with TRBJ1-3; D not certain. Germline V gives CDR1 SGHRS, CDR2 YFSETQ. The V end lost 3 bases, the J end lost 0 bases, and 16 bases lay between the germline ends. The CDR3 is 17 residues long. The CDR3 spells CASSSTLTGNSGNTIYF. CDR3 bases: TGCGCCAGCAGCTCCACGCTAACCGGGAACTCTGGAAACACCATATATTTT.

This clonotype has at least ten counts. V and J are TRBV6-1 and TRBJ2-7; D might be TRBD2 (5 bases). The CDR3 spans 14 residues. Looked up from germline, CDR1 is MNHNS and CDR2 is SASEGT. Trimming cost V 7 bases and J 1 base, with 14 bases left between them. The CDR3 nucleotides read TGTGCCAGCACCGTGGAGGACGCATCCTACGAGCAGTACTTC. This translates into CASTVEDASYEQYF.

The table lists this clonotype with a few counts. The chain combines TRBV12-3 or TRBV12-4 with TRBJ1-5; a weak D match, TRBD1 (5 bases). Trimming took 7 bases from V and 1 from J, leaving 11 bases between them. CDR3 length: 14 residues. The CDR3 coding sequence is TGTGCCAGCACCCGGGGGACGAGCAATCAGCCCCAGCATTTT. Translated: CASTRGTSNQPQHF.

This clonotype occurred a few times. This chain connects TRBV20-1 to TRBJ2-5; 7 bases are a match to TRBD1. The germline CDR1 and CDR2 sequences are DFQATT and SNEGSKA (reference sequence). CDR3 size: 15 residues. With 0 bases clipped from V and 6 bases from J, the junction kept 10 bases outside the gene matches. The CDR3 DNA is TGCAGTGCTAGAGATACGCCCAACAGGGGACAGACCCAGTACTTC. Protein: CSARDTPNRGQTQYF.

The chain carries TRBV28 and TRBJ1-3; no clear D gene. Germline values: CDR1 MDHEN, CDR2 SYDVKM. The CDR3 is 14 residues long. V was trimmed by 6 bases and J by 5 bases, leaving 14 bases between them. The CDR3 loop is CASSASLARNTIYF. Here the CDR3 DNA reads TGTGCCAGCAGCGCCTCCCTCGCAAGAAACACCATATATTTT.

This clonotype was picked up many times. The chain carries TRBV2 and TRBJ2-3, with 8 bases lining up with TRBD2. Germline values: CDR1 SNHLY, CDR2 FYNNEI. This CDR3 is built from 14 residues. Trimming removed 2 bases from V and 5 bases from J; junction bases left unmatched: 3. The CDR3 loop is CASSEHGRGDTQYF. The CDR3 nucleotides read TGTGCCAGCAGTGAACACGGGAGGGGAGATACGCAGTATTTT. Drawing the rest from reference TRBV2 and TRBJ2-3, the complete variable domain is EPEVTQTPSHQVTQMGQEVILRCVPISNHLYFYWYRQILGQKVEFLVSFYNNEISEKSEIFDDQFSVERPDGSNFTLKIRSTKLEDSAMYFCASSEHGRGDTQYFGPGTRLTVL.

In its sample, this clonotype was seen a few times. Here the CDR3 DNA reads TGTGCCAGTTATCAGGGGACTGACCACATATATGGCTACACCTTC. Its translation is CASYQGTDHIYGYTF. This chain uses TRBV19 with TRBJ1-2; TRBD1 is a possible D gene (6 bases). The CDR3 has 15 amino acids. Germline CDR1 LNHDA, CDR2 SQIVND (reference sequence). V lost 8 bases and J 5 bases, leaving 21 bases between the germline ends.